Presented here are 25 T cell receptor beta chains from one specimen sequenced in a study of response to subunit inactivated influenza vaccine (dated by TCRdb to 2017 to 2018). Libraries were constructed by RT-PCR. The sequencer listed for this sample is Illumina HiSeq 2500. The raw public data were reprocessed by TCRdb itself: fastp quality trimming at Q25, MiXCR clonotype calling, in-frame beta chains only. Every CDR3 protein is listed once, alongside the most common genes and DNA of its rows. This sample holds approximately 700,000 distinct CDR3 sequences; roughly 14% were observed only once. The ten largest clones add up to approximately 6.5% of the sample. The sequencing here drew on PBMCs from blood, taken less than 15 days before vaccination. Source of these receptors: a man aged 50-59 years who received an inactivated influenza vaccine. Donor details come from another sample of the same person, matched by shared clones.

This chain connects TRBV27 to TRBJ2-5; the match to TRBD1 covers 10 bases. Germline CDR1 is MNHEY and CDR2 is SMNVEV (reference sequence). CDR3 size: 15 residues. V shed 5 bases and J 5 bases; nucleotides not matched to a gene: 8. CDR3 in amino acids: CASSRQGARGETQYF. As DNA, the CDR3 is TGTGCCAGCAGTCGACAGGGGGCGCGCGGGGAGACCCAGTACTTC.

This clonotype was seen a handful of times. The V and J genes are TRBV6-5 and TRBJ2-2; the D gene is possibly TRBD1 (6 bases). The CDR3 length is 14 residues. The ends were cut back, 6 bases at V and 4 bases at J, with 12 bases in the middle. CDR1 and CDR2 (germline): MNHEY, SVGAGI. CDR3 protein: CASRNRVGTGELFF. As DNA, the CDR3 is TGTGCCAGCAGAAACAGGGTGGGCACCGGGGAGCTGTTTTTT.

This clonotype was recorded a few times. The chain recombines TRBV6-5 with TRBJ2-2, with D perhaps given as TRBD1 or TRBD2 (5 bases each). CDR3 length equals 16 residues. Between the trimmed V and J ends, which lost 0 bases and 7 bases, there was a span of 15 bases. The germline gives CDR1 MNHEY, CDR2 SVGAGI. The CDR3 nucleotides are TGTGCCAGCAGTTACTCTGGGGGAAGTCGCGGCGGGGAGCTGTTTTTT. Translated, it gives CASSYSGGSRGGELFF.

This clonotype was picked up a small number of times. This rearrangement joins TRBV20-1 to TRBJ1-1; D is ambiguous. CDR1 DFQATT and CDR2 SNEGSKA come from the germline V gene (reference sequence). Trimming removed 5 bases from V and 0 bases from J, with 19 bases in between. This CDR3 is 16 amino acids long. The DNA for the CDR3 is TGCAGTGCTCTCGAGAACTACTACAGAGTGAACACTGAAGCTTTCTTT. This gives the protein CSALENYYRVNTEAFF.

This chain links TRBV10-3 with TRBJ1-6, with D possibly TRBD1 on 5 matching bases. V lost 0 bases and J 10 bases, leaving 7 bases between the germline ends. CDR1 and CDR2 (germline): ENHRY, SYGVKD. The CDR3 consists of 13 residues. The CDR3 reads CAISESGESPLHF. For the CDR3, the DNA is TGTGCCATCAGTGAGTCGGGGGAATCACCCCTCCACTTT.

This clonotype appeared a few times. J is TRBJ1-1 and V is TRBV18, with D possibly matching TRBD1 (5 bases). Germline CDR1 KGHSH, CDR2 LQKENI. The CDR3 covers 13 residues. Trimming took off 2 bases at V and 8 bases at J, with 12 bases between the two ends. CDR3 DNA sequence: TGTGCCAGCTCACCAATGGGGGAGGCGGAAGCTTTCTTT. Residues: CASSPMGEAEAFF.

This clonotype came up a few times. The rearrangement joins TRBV6-5 to TRBJ1-2; the match to TRBD1 covers 8 bases. Unmatched junction bases numbered 7, after V lost 6 bases and J lost 1 base. The CDR3 sequence is 15 residues long. Looked up from germline, CDR1 is MNHEY and CDR2 is SVGAGI. CDR3 in DNA: TGTGCCAGCAGCTATGGACAGGGCGTTAACTATGGCTACACCTTC. It specifies CASSYGQGVNYGYTF.

This clonotype was seen more than once but under ten times. In nucleotides, the CDR3 is TGCAGTGCTAGCAAGACCATTTATACCACGCCCGGGACGTTTTACAATGAGCAGTTCTTC. This gives the protein CSASKTIYTTPGTFYNEQFF. J is TRBJ2-1 and V is TRBV20-1; the D call may be TRBD1 or TRBD2 (5 bases each). CDR3 length: 20 amino acids. Trimming cost V 3 bases and J 4 bases, with 31 bases left between them. Per the germline V gene, CDR1 is DFQATT and CDR2 is SNEGSKA (reference sequence).

CDR3 sequence reads: CASTTITNSPLHF. In DNA, the CDR3 is TGTGCCAGCACAACTATTACCAATTCACCCCTCCACTTT. V and J are TRBV6-1 and TRBJ1-6; D uncertain. The V and J ends lost 7 bases and 7 bases respectively, with 11 bases between them. Germline CDR1 is MNHNS and CDR2 is SASEGT. The CDR3 sequence is 13 residues long.

This clonotype was seen more than once but under ten times. The chain recombines TRBV19 with TRBJ2-6; weak D call: TRBD2 (5 bases). Germline assignment: CDR1 LNHDA and CDR2 SQIVND (reference sequence). The CDR3 totals 16 residues. The V gene lost 2 bases and the J gene lost 1 base, with 9 bases spanning the gap. The CDR3 DNA sequence: TGTGCCAGTAGTATACCTAGCAGGTCTGGGGCCAACGTCCTGACTTTC. Translation gives CASSIPSRSGANVLTF.

The V gene is TRBV6-6, the J gene TRBJ2-3; D is unresolved. The CDR3 sequence is 12 residues long. Germline CDR1 MNHNY, CDR2 SVGAGI (reference sequence). Trimming took off 8 bases at V and 6 bases at J, with 12 bases between the two ends. The CDR3 sequence: CASSISFDTQYF. The CDR3 bases are TGTGCCAGCTCGATATCATTTGATACGCAGTATTTT.

The chain has TRBV28 and TRBJ2-2; D gene unclear. This CDR3 comprises 14 residues. Germline assignment: CDR1 MDHEN and CDR2 SYDVKM. Between the trimmed V and J ends, which lost 6 bases and 4 bases, there was a span of 12 bases. CDR3: CASSPIGCTGELFF. CDR3 in DNA: TGTGCCAGCAGCCCCATCGGTTGCACCGGGGAGCTGTTTTTT.

V and J are TRBV6-1 and TRBJ2-3, with 8 bases aligning to TRBD2. The CDR3 length is 15 residues. The junction had 7 bases not matched to a gene; V was cut back by 6 bases and J by 2 bases. From germline, CDR1 is MNHNS and CDR2 SASEGT. In DNA form, the CDR3 reads TGTGCCAGCAGCCCCGTAGCGGGGATCACAGATACGCAGTATTTT. This codes for CASSPVAGITDTQYF.

The chain uses TRBV9 and TRBJ2-7; D remains ambiguous. Trimming removed 0 bases from V and 4 bases from J, with 5 bases in between. Germline loops: CDR1 SGDLS, CDR2 YYNGEE. The CDR3 is made up of 12 amino acids. CDR3 in DNA: TGTGCCAGCAGCGTAGTGGGGTACGAGCAGTACTTC. As protein: CASSVVGYEQYF.

The sample holds many counts of this clonotype. The J gene is TRBJ2-1, the V gene TRBV6-2 or TRBV6-3; D gene uncertain. Trimming pared 0 bases from V and 10 bases from J, leaving 10 bases between. The CDR3 contains 13 residues. Germline values: CDR1 MNHEY, CDR2 SVGEGT. CDR3 residues: CASSYSSRFEQFF. The CDR3 bases are TGTGCCAGCAGTTACTCCTCTAGGTTCGAGCAGTTCTTC.

The chain combines TRBV6-6 with TRBJ2-7, with D perhaps TRBD1 (6 bases). Germline CDR1 and CDR2: MNHNY and SVGAGI (reference sequence). The CDR3 runs to 13 residues. V lost 2 bases and J 3 bases, leaving 8 bases between the germline ends. CDR3 coding DNA: TGTGCCAGCAGTTACCGGGACATCTACGAGCAGTACTTC. Translating gives CASSYRDIYEQYF.

This clonotype was found many times. V gene TRBV10-3 combines with J gene TRBJ2-7; 10 nucleotides agree with TRBD2. CDR3 length: 15 amino acids. Trimming took 6 bases from V and 4 from J; bases not matched to a gene: 9. Germline V gives CDR1 ENHRY, CDR2 SYGVKD. CDR3 coding DNA: TGTGCCATCAGAAACCGGACTAGCGGTAAATACGAGCAGTACTTC. Translated: CAIRNRTSGKYEQYF.

This clonotype was counted ten times or more. This chain uses TRBV18 with TRBJ2-2; D remains unclear. Germline lookup yields CDR1 KGHSH and CDR2 LQKENI. Trimming took off 3 bases at V and 1 base at J, with 6 bases between the two ends. The CDR3 spans 14 residues. CDR3 bases: TGTGCCAGCTCACCGTCCGTGAACACCGGGGAGCTGTTTTTT. It translates to CASSPSVNTGELFF.

J is TRBJ1-3 and V is TRBV5-1; tentatively, D is TRBD1 (5 bases). The CDR3 runs 16 residues. The germline V and J ends were trimmed by 5 bases and 4 bases, with 19 bases remaining between them. Germline lookup yields CDR1 SGHRS and CDR2 YFSETQ. As DNA, the CDR3 is TGCGCCAGCAGGCTTACCTGGGACCTTTCCGGAAACACCATATATTTT. Its protein product is CASRLTWDLSGNTIYF.

A word on this clonotype: One end of the junction does not line up with germline, which may come from a read error. This chain uses TRBV12-3 or TRBV12-4 with TRBJ2-4; no clear D. The CDR3 spans 16 residues. The chain's CDR3 is CASSPGRLVANNIQYF. Written as DNA, the CDR3 is TGTGCCAGCAGTCCCGGACGCCTTGTAGCCAACAACATTCAGTACTTC.

V usage is TRBV2 and J usage is TRBJ2-4, with D possibly being TRBD2 (5 bases). The CDR3 covers 12 residues. Germline values: CDR1 SNHLY, CDR2 FYNNEI. V lost 6 bases, J lost 6 bases, and 9 bases lay in between. CDR3 protein: CASRGDGNIQYF. The DNA of the CDR3 is TGTGCCAGCAGGGGAGACGGAAACATTCAGTACTTC.

This clonotype was picked up many times. The chain uses TRBV20-1 and TRBJ2-2; D unresolved. V shed 3 bases and J shed 2 bases, with 10 bases lying between them. Looked up from germline, CDR1 is DFQATT and CDR2 is SNEGSKA (reference sequence). The length of the CDR3 is 14 residues. The DNA for the CDR3 is TGCAGTGCTAGTGAGATCCTTAACACCGGGGAGCTGTTTTTT. Protein product: CSASEILNTGELFF.

This clonotype has only one observation. The V call is TRBV20-1, the J call TRBJ2-3; TRBD2 matches 7 bases. The germline V gene has CDR1 DFQATT and CDR2 SNEGSKA (reference sequence). V lost 3 bases and J lost 0; bases outside the gene matches: 0. The length of the CDR3 is 13 residues. CDR3 region: CSASGRSTDTQYF. CDR3 DNA sequence: TGCAGTGCTAGCGGGAGGAGCACAGATACGCAGTATTTT.

In its sample, this clonotype was seen a few times. The CDR3 loop reads CASSLVKGQTGYEQYF. CDR3 sequence (DNA): TGTGCCAGCAGCTTAGTAAAAGGTCAGACCGGCTACGAGCAGTACTTC. The rearrangement joins TRBV11-2 to TRBJ2-7; unclear D gene. The germline V gene encodes CDR1 SGHAT and CDR2 FQNNGV. The ends were cut back, 1 base at V and 3 bases at J, with 16 bases in the middle. This CDR3 has 16 amino acids.

In its sample, this clonotype was seen many times. The genes are TRBV5-1 and TRBJ2-1; 7 bases agree with TRBD2. J lost 3 bases, V lost 0 bases, and 0 bases had no gene match. Germline V lookup: CDR1 SGHRS, CDR2 YFSETQ. The CDR3 is 14 amino acids. The CDR3: CASSLERDYNEQFF. CDR3 nucleotides: TGCGCCAGCAGCTTGGAGCGGGACTACAATGAGCAGTTCTTC.